This T cell receptor (beta chain) is from a study of cytomegalovirus exposure and HLA in healthy donors. Trimming at V came to 5 bases and at J to 3 bases, leaving 8 bases not matched to a gene. This CDR3 region has 14 residues. Germline loops: CDR1 SGHKS, CDR2 YYEKEE (reference sequence). The PCR contained 60 Vbeta and 13 Jbeta primers. In the original analysis: About 10 million shared chains were among the 80 million or so unique TCR beta chains that a later analysis counted. Generated by immunoSEQ multiplex PCR, the TCRdb table keeps only in-frame clones and is missing some. V and J calls and clone size are copied from that table; D and trimming were computed from the DNA. This table has about 170,000 clones, more than 80% appearing once. As for this clone: Its cognate antigen is unknown.

General study results and limits: The study recorded about 160 TCR beta chains that were cytomegalovirus-associated.

V and J are TRBV5-5 and TRBJ2-7, with 7 bases lining up with TRBD1. The specimen was PBMCs. This TCR derives from a woman under 30 in good health and CMV-seronegative. In nucleotides, the CDR3 is TGTGCCAGCAGTCCTCCGGGACAGAGCTACGAGCAGTACTTC. Protein product: CASSPPGQSYEQYF.